This T cell receptor (beta chain) stems from a study of T-cell memory formation after mild COVID-19. Each CDR3 protein gets one entry after TCRdb re-called the 5' RACE reads with MiXCR. The table records 500,000 to 550,000 distinct CDR3 sequences, roughly 20% of them present only once. The germline CDR1 and CDR2 sequences are SGDLS and YYNGEE. V was pared by 0 bases and J by 3 bases, with 12 bases between. This CDR3 region has 15 residues. This receptor was identified in an adult woman who had mild COVID-19 (a few samples of this study predate the infection). Cell type and time point are not known. Sequences were obtained from PBMCs or a T cell subset sorted from them (not recorded which). This chain connects TRBV9 to TRBJ1-2; the D is unclear. CDR3 sequence: CASSVELADYYGYTF. The CDR3 DNA follows: TGTGCCAGCAGCGTAGAGTTGGCAGACTACTATGGCTACACCTTC.